This TCR beta chain was retrieved from a study of lymphopenia after photon versus proton radiotherapy. Study-wide results and caveats: In patients who died, overall survival fell as post-nadir TCR diversity dropped more. After the lymphocyte nadir, photon-treated repertoires showed oligoclonal expansion, especially of CD8+ Temra cells.

A remark on this clone: Antigen unknown.

Clones were read by immunoSEQ multiplex PCR, and TCRdb kept only the in-frame ones, dropping some. The sample shows 25,000 to 30,000 clones, approximately 86% of them seen only once. This CDR3 comprises 12 residues. Germline V lookup: CDR1 MNHEY, CDR2 SVGAGI. Deletions cut 6 bases from V and 1 base from J, with 6 bases between. The TCR was taken from a man aged 45-60 years with gastric cancer. The chain employs TRBV6-5 and TRBJ1-1, with D maybe TRBD1 (5 bases). The sequencing here drew on peripheral blood, taken from a patient treated with photon-based radiotherapy. This CDR3 reads CASRTGNTEAFF. The CDR3 nucleotides read TGTGCCAGCAGAACAGGGAACACTGAAGCTTTCTTT.